The present T cell receptor (beta chain) was sequenced within a study of cytomegalovirus exposure and HLA in healthy donors. About this clone: Other nucleotide sequences from this sample produce the same CDR3.

The germline V gene encodes CDR1 MNHEY and CDR2 SMNVEV (reference sequence). The CDR3 has 14 amino acids. J lost 7 bases, V lost 2 bases, and 2 bases had no gene match. With 60 Vbeta and 13 Jbeta primers, the PCR was carried out. The data were produced by immunoSEQ multiplex PCR, yet TCRdb's version contains in-frame clones alone and is incomplete. The sample records 130,000 or so clones, around 70% being singletons. The sequence was collected from a man aged 35-49 years in good health and CMV-seropositive. The chain links TRBV27 to TRBJ1-6, with TRBD1 matching over 7 bases. Material: PBMCs. The CDR3 DNA sequence: TGTGCCAGCAGTTTAGGACAGGTGAATTCACCCCTCCACTTT. Residues: CASSLGQVNSPLHF.